The sequence of this TCR beta chain was determined in a study of blood T cell repertoires in COVID-19. Overall study: There were acute and convalescent COVID-19 samples, and they came from the United States, Italy and Spain.

Original data processing: Nucleated cell counts were estimated from reference gene primer amplification. The table came from immunoSEQ multiplex PCR; TCRdb's copy has only in-frame clones and leaves some out. The D gene and trimming were derived from the DNA, and the V and J assignments and clone size from that table. Here the sample spans roughly 250,000 clones, roughly 86% being singletons. This clone was detected only a few times. The CDR3 contains 16 residues. With V trimmed by 6 bases and J by 0 bases, 7 bases remained unmatched. Germline assignment: CDR1 MGHRA and CDR2 YSYEKL. This TCR was sampled from a woman between 40 and 55 years old with acute COVID-19. The sample consisted of PBMCs or T cells enriched from blood (not recorded which). The rearrangement links TRBV4-1 to TRBJ2-1; 8 bases are shared with TRBD2. CDR3 DNA sequence: TGCGCCAGCAGTACGGGGGGGAGCGGCTCCTACAATGAGCAGTTCTTC. This translates into CASSTGGSGSYNEQFF.